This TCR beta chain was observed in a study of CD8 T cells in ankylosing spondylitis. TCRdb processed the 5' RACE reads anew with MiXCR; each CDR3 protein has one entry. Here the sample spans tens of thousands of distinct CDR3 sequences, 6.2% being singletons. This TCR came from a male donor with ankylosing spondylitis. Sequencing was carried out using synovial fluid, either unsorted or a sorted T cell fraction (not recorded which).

The CDR3 DNA reads TGTGCCAGTACCCCGGAACTAGCGGGCCCTGTGATAAGACGTAATGAGCAGTTCTTC. Its translation: CASTPELAGPVIRRNEQFF. The chain has TRBV19 and TRBJ2-1, with 9 bases fitting TRBD2. There are 19 residues in the CDR3. Unmatched junction bases numbered 23, after V lost 7 bases and J lost 7 bases. Germline V gene data show CDR1 as LNHDA and CDR2 as SQIVND (reference sequence).